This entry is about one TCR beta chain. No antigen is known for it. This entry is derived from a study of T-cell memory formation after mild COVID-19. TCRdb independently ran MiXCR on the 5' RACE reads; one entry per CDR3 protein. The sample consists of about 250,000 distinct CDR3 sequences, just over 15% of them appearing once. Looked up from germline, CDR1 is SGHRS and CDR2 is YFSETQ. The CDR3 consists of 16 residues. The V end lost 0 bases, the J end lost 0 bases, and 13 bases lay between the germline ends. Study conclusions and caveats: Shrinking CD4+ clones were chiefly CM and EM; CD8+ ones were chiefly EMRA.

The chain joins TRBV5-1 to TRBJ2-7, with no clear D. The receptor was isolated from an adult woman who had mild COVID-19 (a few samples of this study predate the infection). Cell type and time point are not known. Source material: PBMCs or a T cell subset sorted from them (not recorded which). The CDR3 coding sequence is TGCGCCAGCAGCTTGGATGTACCTCCAAGCTCCTACGAGCAGTACTTC. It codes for CASSLDVPPSSYEQYF.